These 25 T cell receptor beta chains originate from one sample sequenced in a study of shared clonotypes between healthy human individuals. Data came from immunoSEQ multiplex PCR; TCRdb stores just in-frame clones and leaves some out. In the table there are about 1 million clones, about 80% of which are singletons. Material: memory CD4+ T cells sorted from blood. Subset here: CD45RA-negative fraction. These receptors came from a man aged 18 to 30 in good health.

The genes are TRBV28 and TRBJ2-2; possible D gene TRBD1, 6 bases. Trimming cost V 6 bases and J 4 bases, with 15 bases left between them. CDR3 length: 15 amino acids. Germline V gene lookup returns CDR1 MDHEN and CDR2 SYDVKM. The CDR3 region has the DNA TGTGCCAGCAGACCGCAGGGGATAGGCACCGGGGAGCTGTTTTTT. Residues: CASRPQGIGTGELFF.

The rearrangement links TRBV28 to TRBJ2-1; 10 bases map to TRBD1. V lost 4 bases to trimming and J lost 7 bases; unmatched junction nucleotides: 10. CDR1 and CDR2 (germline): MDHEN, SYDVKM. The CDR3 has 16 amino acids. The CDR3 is CASSSPGQGFGNEQFF. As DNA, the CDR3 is TGTGCCAGCAGTTCCCCGGGACAGGGGTTTGGGAATGAGCAGTTCTTC.

CDR3 sequence reads: CASGGLAGDLKETQYF. CDR3 in DNA: TGTGCCAGCGGGGGACTAGCGGGAGACCTAAAAGAGACCCAGTACTTC. The chain combines TRBV27 with TRBJ2-5; 14 nucleotides align to TRBD2. The germline V gene encodes CDR1 MNHEY and CDR2 SMNVEV (reference sequence). This CDR3 region has 16 residues. V lost 8 bases to trimming and J lost 3 bases; unmatched junction nucleotides: 8.

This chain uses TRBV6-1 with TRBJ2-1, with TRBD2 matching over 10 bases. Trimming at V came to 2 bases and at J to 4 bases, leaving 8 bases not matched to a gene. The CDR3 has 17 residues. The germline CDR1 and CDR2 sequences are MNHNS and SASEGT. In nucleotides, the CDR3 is TGTGCCAGCAGTGAATACGATAGCGGGGGGAGATACAATGAGCAGTTCTTC. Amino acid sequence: CASSEYDSGGRYNEQFF.

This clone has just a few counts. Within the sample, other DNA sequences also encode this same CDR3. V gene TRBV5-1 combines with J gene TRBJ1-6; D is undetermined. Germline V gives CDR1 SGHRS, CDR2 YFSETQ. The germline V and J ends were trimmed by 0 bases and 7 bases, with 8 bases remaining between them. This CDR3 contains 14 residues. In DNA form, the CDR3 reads TGCGCCAGCAGCTTGGGACCGGACAATTCACCCCTCCACTTT. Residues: CASSLGPDNSPLHF.

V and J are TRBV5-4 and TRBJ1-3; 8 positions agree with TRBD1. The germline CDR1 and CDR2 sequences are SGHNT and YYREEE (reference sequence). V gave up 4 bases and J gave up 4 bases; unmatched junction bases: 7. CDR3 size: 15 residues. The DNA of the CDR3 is TGTGCCAGCAGCATGCAGGGGGCTAAAGGAAACACCATATATTTT. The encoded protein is CASSMQGAKGNTIYF.

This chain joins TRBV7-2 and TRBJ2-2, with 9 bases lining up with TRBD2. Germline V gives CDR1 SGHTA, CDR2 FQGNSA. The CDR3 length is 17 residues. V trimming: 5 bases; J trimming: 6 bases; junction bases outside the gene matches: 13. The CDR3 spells CASSQGYGLAGPGELFF. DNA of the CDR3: TGTGCCAGCAGCCAAGGTTATGGGCTAGCGGGACCCGGGGAGCTGTTTTTT.

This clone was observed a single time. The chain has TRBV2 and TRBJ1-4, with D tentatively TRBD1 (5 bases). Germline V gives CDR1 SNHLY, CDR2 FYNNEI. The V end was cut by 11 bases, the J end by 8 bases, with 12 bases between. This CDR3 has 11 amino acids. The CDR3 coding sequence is TGTGCCGGCGGGGCGGGGGAAAAACTGTTTTTT. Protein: CAGGAGEKLFF.

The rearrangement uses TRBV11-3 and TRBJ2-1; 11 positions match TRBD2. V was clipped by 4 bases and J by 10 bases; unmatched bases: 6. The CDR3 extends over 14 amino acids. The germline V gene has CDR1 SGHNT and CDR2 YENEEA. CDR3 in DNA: TGTGCCAGCAGCTCGGGACTAGCGGTGAACGAGCAGTTCTTC. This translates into CASSSGLAVNEQFF.

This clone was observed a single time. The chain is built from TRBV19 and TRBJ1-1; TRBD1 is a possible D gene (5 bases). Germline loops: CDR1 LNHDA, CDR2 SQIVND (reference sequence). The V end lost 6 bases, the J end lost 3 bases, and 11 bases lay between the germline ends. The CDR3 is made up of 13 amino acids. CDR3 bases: TGTGCCAGTAGCCAGGGTACCTACACTGAAGCTTTCTTT. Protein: CASSQGTYTEAFF.

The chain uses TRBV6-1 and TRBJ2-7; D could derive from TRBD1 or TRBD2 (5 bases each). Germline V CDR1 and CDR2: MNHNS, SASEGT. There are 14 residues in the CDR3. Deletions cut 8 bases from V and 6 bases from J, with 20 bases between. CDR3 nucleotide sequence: TGTGCCAGCGCTTTGGCGGACACGGGGATCGAGCAGTACTTC. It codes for CASALADTGIEQYF.

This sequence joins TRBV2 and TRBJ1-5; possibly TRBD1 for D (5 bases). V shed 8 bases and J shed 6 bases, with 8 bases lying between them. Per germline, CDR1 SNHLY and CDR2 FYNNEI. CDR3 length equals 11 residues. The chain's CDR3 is CASGGVQPQHF. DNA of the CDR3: TGTGCCAGCGGAGGGGTTCAGCCCCAGCATTTT.

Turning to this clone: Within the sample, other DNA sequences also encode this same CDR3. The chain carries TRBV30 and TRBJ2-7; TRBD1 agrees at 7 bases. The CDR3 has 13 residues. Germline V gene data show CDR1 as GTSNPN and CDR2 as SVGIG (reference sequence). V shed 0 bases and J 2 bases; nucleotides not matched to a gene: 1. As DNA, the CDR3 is TGTGCCTGGAGTGTAGGGGGCCCCTACGAGCAGTACTTC. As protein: CAWSVGGPYEQYF.

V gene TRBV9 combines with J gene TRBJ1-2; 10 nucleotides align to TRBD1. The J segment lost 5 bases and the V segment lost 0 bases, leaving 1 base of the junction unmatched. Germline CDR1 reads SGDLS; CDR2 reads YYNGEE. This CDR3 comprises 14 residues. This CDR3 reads CASSVGGQGYGYTF. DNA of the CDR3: TGTGCCAGCAGCGTAGGGGGACAGGGGTATGGCTACACCTTC.

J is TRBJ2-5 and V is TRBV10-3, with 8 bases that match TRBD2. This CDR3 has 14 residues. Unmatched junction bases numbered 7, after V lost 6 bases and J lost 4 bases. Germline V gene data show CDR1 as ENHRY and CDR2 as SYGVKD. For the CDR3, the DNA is TGTGCCATCAGCCTGGGGGCGGGAGGAGAGACCCAGTACTTC. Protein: CAISLGAGGETQYF.

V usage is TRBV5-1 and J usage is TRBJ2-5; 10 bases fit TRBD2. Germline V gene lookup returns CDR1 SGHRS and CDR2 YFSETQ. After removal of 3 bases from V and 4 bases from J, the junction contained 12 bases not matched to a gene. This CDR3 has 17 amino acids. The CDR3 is CASSSGTSVVFRETQYF. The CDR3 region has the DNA TGCGCCAGCAGCTCCGGGACTAGCGTAGTTTTCCGAGAGACCCAGTACTTC.

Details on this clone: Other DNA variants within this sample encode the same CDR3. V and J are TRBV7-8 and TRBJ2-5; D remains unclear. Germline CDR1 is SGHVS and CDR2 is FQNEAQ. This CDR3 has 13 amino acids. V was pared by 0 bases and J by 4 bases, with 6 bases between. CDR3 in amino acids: CASSLARLETQYF. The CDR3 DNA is TGTGCCAGCAGCTTAGCGCGTTTAGAGACCCAGTACTTC.

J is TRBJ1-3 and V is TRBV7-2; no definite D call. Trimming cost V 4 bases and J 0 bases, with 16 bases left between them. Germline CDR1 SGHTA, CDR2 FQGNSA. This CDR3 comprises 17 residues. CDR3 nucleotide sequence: TGTGCCAGCAGCTCACTATACGGCGGTAGCTCTGGAAACACCATATATTTT. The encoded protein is CASSSLYGGSSGNTIYF.

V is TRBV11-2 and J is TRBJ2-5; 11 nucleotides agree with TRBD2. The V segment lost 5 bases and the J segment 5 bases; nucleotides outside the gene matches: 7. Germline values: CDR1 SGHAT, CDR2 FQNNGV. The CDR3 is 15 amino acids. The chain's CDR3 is CASSKTSGAWETQYF. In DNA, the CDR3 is TGTGCCAGCAGCAAGACTAGCGGGGCCTGGGAGACCCAGTACTTC.

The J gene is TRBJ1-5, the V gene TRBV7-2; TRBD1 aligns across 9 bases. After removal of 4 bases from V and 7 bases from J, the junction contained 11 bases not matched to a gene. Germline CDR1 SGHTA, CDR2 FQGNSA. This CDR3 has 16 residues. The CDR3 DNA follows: TGTGCCAGCAGCTGGCTACAGGGGGCGGTAGGGCAGCCCCAGCATTTT. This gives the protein CASSWLQGAVGQPQHF.

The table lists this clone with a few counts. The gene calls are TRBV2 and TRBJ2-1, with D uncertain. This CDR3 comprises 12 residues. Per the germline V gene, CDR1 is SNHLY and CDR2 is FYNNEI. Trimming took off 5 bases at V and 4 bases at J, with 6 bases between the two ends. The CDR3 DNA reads TGTGCCAGCAGTTGGCTTTACAATGAGCAGTTCTTC. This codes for CASSWLYNEQFF.

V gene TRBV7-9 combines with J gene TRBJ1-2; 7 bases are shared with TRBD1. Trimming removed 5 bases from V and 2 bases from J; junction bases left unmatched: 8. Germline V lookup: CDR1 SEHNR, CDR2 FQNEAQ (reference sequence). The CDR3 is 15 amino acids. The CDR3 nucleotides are TGTGCCAGCAGCCTTAGGCCAGGGGGGAACTATGGCTACACCTTC. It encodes CASSLRPGGNYGYTF.

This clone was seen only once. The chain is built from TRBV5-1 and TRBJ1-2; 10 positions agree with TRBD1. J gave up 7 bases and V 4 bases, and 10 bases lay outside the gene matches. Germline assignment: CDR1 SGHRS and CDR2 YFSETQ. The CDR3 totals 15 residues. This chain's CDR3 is CASSPSGQGDGGYTF. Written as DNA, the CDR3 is TGCGCCAGCAGCCCCTCTGGACAGGGGGACGGTGGCTACACCTTC.

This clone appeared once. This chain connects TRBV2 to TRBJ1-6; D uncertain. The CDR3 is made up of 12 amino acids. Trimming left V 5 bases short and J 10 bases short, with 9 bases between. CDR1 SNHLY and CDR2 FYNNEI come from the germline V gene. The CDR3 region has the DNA TGTGCCAGCAGTCCGGGAGCGTCACCCCTCCACTTT. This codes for CASSPGASPLHF.

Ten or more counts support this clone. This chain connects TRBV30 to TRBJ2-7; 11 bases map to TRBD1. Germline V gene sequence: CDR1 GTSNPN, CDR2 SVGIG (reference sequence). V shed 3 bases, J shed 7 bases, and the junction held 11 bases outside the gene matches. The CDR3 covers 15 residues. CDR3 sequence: CAWRQRGQGVWEQYF. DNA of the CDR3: TGTGCCTGGAGACAAAGGGGACAGGGGGTGTGGGAGCAGTACTTC.